The 30 T cell receptor beta chains given below trace back to one sample, sequenced in a study of blood T cell repertoires in COVID-19. Only in-frame clones appear in the TCRdb table, and some are missing; sequencing was by immunoSEQ multiplex PCR. The sample includes about 200,000 clones, 70% to 90% of them seen just once. The sequenced material came from peripheral blood. These receptors originate from a man aged 40-49 years with active or convalescent COVID-19.

The chain recombines TRBV19 with TRBJ1-1, with D tentatively TRBD1 (5 bases). Germline lookup yields CDR1 LNHDA and CDR2 SQIVND (reference sequence). The CDR3 is 12 residues long. V was cut by 6 bases and J by 8 bases, with 13 bases left in between. CDR3 sequence: CASRPGGREAFF. CDR3 in DNA: TGTGCCAGTAGACCCGGGGGTAGGGAAGCTTTCTTT.

This clone has more than one count but fewer than ten. V usage is TRBV27 and J usage is TRBJ1-1; D might be TRBD1 (5 bases). The ends were cut back, 5 bases at V and 8 bases at J, with 15 bases in the middle. The CDR3 extends over 13 amino acids. Germline V lookup: CDR1 MNHEY, CDR2 SMNVEV (reference sequence). The CDR3 DNA is TGTGCCAGCAGTAAACTGAACCAGGGCGAAGCTTTCTTT. Protein: CASSKLNQGEAFF.

V is TRBV13 and J is TRBJ1-1, with D hard to call. Per germline, CDR1 PRHDT and CDR2 FYEKMQ (reference sequence). This CDR3 is 15 amino acids long. The V and J ends lost 5 bases and 0 bases respectively, with 13 bases between them. The CDR3 spells CASSPPGEMNTEAFF. In DNA, the CDR3 is TGTGCCAGCAGCCCGCCGGGAGAGATGAACACTGAAGCTTTCTTT.

V gene TRBV5-1 combines with J gene TRBJ2-5; 9 nucleotides agree with TRBD1. Germline assignment: CDR1 SGHRS and CDR2 YFSETQ. The CDR3 is 16 residues long. V gave up 0 bases and J gave up 1 base; unmatched junction bases: 4. The CDR3 loop reads CASSLGQGGFQETQYF. In nucleotides, the CDR3 is TGCGCCAGCAGCTTGGGACAGGGGGGCTTCCAAGAGACCCAGTACTTC.

The chain uses TRBV6-5 and TRBJ2-3, with a weak D call TRBD1 (7 bases). Trimming removed 6 bases from V and 3 bases from J, with 13 bases in between. This CDR3 has 14 amino acids. Germline CDR1 MNHEY, CDR2 SVGAGI. CDR3 sequence reads: CASRVSGGTDTQYF. The CDR3 nucleotides read TGTGCCAGCAGGGTTTCAGGGGGGACAGATACGCAGTATTTT.

The chain has TRBV5-1 and TRBJ1-1, with D tentatively TRBD1 (6 bases). Germline CDR1 reads SGHRS; CDR2 reads YFSETQ. Deletions cut 0 bases from V and 7 bases from J, with 13 bases between. The CDR3 is 14 amino acids. The CDR3 spells CASSLAVAGVEAFF. The CDR3 coding sequence is TGCGCCAGCAGCTTGGCCGTAGCAGGGGTTGAAGCTTTCTTT.

This chain joins TRBV28 and TRBJ2-7; 7 bases are a match to TRBD1. The CDR3 extends over 14 amino acids. J lost 4 bases, V lost 6 bases, and 9 bases had no gene match. Germline CDR1 is MDHEN and CDR2 is SYDVKM. The CDR3 coding sequence is TGTGCCAGCAGCGGACAGGTCCCTCCTTACGAGCAGTACTTC. It specifies CASSGQVPPYEQYF.

The chain is built from TRBV6-5 and TRBJ2-3; TRBD2 aligns across 8 bases. The trim removed 3 bases at V and 6 bases at J, leaving 8 bases unmatched. Germline V gene lookup returns CDR1 MNHEY and CDR2 SVGAGI. The CDR3 loop spans 15 amino acids. The CDR3 DNA sequence: TGTGCCAGCAGTTATAATGCACCGGGGGGGGATACGCAGTATTTT. This gives the protein CASSYNAPGGDTQYF.

V usage is TRBV6-6 and J usage is TRBJ1-4, with D unresolved. The CDR3 is made up of 14 amino acids. Trimming shortened V by 1 base and J by 7 bases, and 10 bases separated the two germline ends. Germline loops: CDR1 MNHNY, CDR2 SVGAGI (reference sequence). CDR3 protein: CASSYLGGFEKLFF. The CDR3 DNA reads TGTGCCAGCAGTTACTTGGGAGGGTTTGAAAAACTGTTTTTT.

The chain joins TRBV27 to TRBJ2-7, with TRBD2 matching over 13 bases. J gave up 4 bases and V 2 bases, and 8 bases lay outside the gene matches. This CDR3 has 17 amino acids. Per the germline V gene, CDR1 is MNHEY and CDR2 is SMNVEV (reference sequence). The CDR3, as DNA: TGTGCCAGCAGTTTACGTACTAGCGGGGGGGCCTGGTACGAGCAGTACTTC. Translation gives CASSLRTSGGAWYEQYF.

The genes are TRBV28 and TRBJ2-1, with D possibly matching TRBD2 (5 bases). Germline V gives CDR1 MDHEN, CDR2 SYDVKM. The CDR3 spans 14 residues. The V end was cut by 4 bases, the J end by 5 bases, with 12 bases between. In DNA, the CDR3 is TGTGCCAGCAGTTGGCGCGGGCCCAACAATGAGCAGTTCTTC. Its translation: CASSWRGPNNEQFF.

The chain combines TRBV7-4 with TRBJ1-5; tentative D call: TRBD1 (5 bases). The CDR3 has 15 amino acids. In germline, CDR1 is SGHVT, CDR2 SQSDAQ. Trimming stripped 5 bases from V and 3 bases from J, with 14 bases between. The CDR3 here is CASSQGGGINQPQHF. CDR3 nucleotides: TGTGCCAGCAGCCAGGGCGGGGGGATCAATCAGCCCCAGCATTTT.

CDR3 coding DNA: TGTGCCAGCAGCTTAGTAGGACAGGCTTACTATGGCTACACCTTC. Its translation: CASSLVGQAYYGYTF. The genes are TRBV7-9 and TRBJ1-2; 7 positions agree with TRBD1. Germline CDR1 is SEHNR and CDR2 is FQNEAQ (reference sequence). V shed 1 base, J shed 3 bases, and the junction held 5 bases outside the gene matches. The CDR3 is 15 amino acids. Combining the CDR3 with reference TRBV7-9 and TRBJ1-2 gives the whole variable domain DTGVSQNPRHKITKRGQNVTFRCDPISEHNRLYWYRQTLGQGPEFLTYFQNEAQLEKSRLLSDRFSAERPKGSFSTLEIQRTEQGDSAMYLCASSLVGQAYYGYTFGSGTRLTVV.

The chain employs TRBV11-2 and TRBJ1-2; D might be TRBD1 (6 bases). CDR3 length: 16 amino acids. V lost 3 bases, J lost 4 bases, and 18 bases lay in between. Germline CDR1 SGHAT, CDR2 FQNNGV. This chain's CDR3 is CASSLDPGTPSYGYTF. DNA of the CDR3: TGTGCCAGCAGCTTGGACCCGGGGACACCGTCCTATGGCTACACCTTC. The variable domain in full, with the rest retrieved from reference TRBV11-2 and TRBJ1-2, is EAGVAQSPRYKIIEKRQSVAFWCNPISGHATLYWYQQILGQGPKLLIQFQNNGVVDDSQLPKDRFSAERLKGVDSTLKIQPAKLEDSAVYLCASSLDPGTPSYGYTFGSGTRLTVV.

Of note for this clone: Other DNA sequences in this sample translate to the same CDR3. The CDR3 is CASSLGAGNQPQHF. DNA of the CDR3: TGTGCCAGCAGCTTAGGGGCAGGAAATCAGCCCCAGCATTTT. The rearrangement joins TRBV11-2 to TRBJ1-5; D unclear. Germline loops: CDR1 SGHAT, CDR2 FQNNGV. V was trimmed by 1 base and J by 4 bases, leaving 8 bases between them. The CDR3 is 14 residues long. Full variable domain (rest looked up from reference TRBV11-2 and TRBJ1-5): EAGVAQSPRYKIIEKRQSVAFWCNPISGHATLYWYQQILGQGPKLLIQFQNNGVVDDSQLPKDRFSAERLKGVDSTLKIQPAKLEDSAVYLCASSLGAGNQPQHFGDGTRLSIL.

In this sample, this clone turned up a few times. The chain employs TRBV28 and TRBJ1-2; D uncertain. The CDR3 consists of 16 residues. Trimming removed 5 bases at V and 5 bases at J, with 21 bases between. CDR1 is MDHEN and CDR2 is SYDVKM in the germline V gene. The CDR3 DNA is TGTGCCAGCAGTACCCCACCGTTGAGGAGGGAATATGGCTACACCTTC. It yields the protein CASSTPPLRREYGYTF.

The chain couples TRBV6-5 to TRBJ1-5; D not resolved. V lost 6 bases and J 0 bases, leaving 12 bases between the germline ends. Germline V gene data show CDR1 as MNHEY and CDR2 as SVGAGI. CDR3 length: 15 amino acids. As DNA, the CDR3 is TGTGCCAGCAGCCGTGCGCCATATAGCAATCAGCCCCAGCATTTT. Its translation: CASSRAPYSNQPQHF.

The rearrangement uses TRBV5-4 and TRBJ1-6, with D unresolved. In germline, CDR1 is SGHNT, CDR2 YYREEE (reference sequence). The CDR3 contains 13 residues. V was clipped by 7 bases and J by 8 bases, with 13 bases between them. Here the CDR3 DNA reads TGTGCCAGCGGACGGGATCCACATTCACCCCTCCACTTT. This translates into CASGRDPHSPLHF.

A single count supports this clone. The rearrangement joins TRBV3-1 (or the pseudogene TRBV3-2) to TRBJ2-5, with D possibly being TRBD2 (5 bases). CDR3 size: 14 residues. Germline CDR1 LGHDT, CDR2 YNNKEL (reference sequence). The V end was cut by 1 base, the J end by 2 bases, with 8 bases between. CDR3 coding DNA: TGTGCCAGCAGCCAAGGTGACTATCAAGAGACCCAGTACTTC. Amino acids: CASSQGDYQETQYF.

This clone has a handful of counts. The rearrangement links TRBV4-1 to TRBJ2-7, with TRBD2 matching over 9 bases. This CDR3 region has 16 residues. V was clipped by 2 bases and J by 4 bases; unmatched bases: 9. Germline lookup yields CDR1 MGHRA and CDR2 YSYEKL. The CDR3 is CASSQPLAGPPYEQYF. The CDR3 coding sequence is TGCGCCAGCAGCCAACCCCTAGCGGGACCCCCGTACGAGCAGTACTTC.

This clone was recorded only once. This chain uses TRBV5-1 with TRBJ1-1; TRBD1 might be the D (5 bases). There are 14 residues in the CDR3. V lost 4 bases to trimming and J lost 3 bases, with 13 bases between them. Germline V CDR1 and CDR2: SGHRS, YFSETQ. The CDR3 reads CASSQTVVDTEAFF. Here the CDR3 DNA reads TGCGCCAGCAGCCAGACAGTTGTGGACACTGAAGCTTTCTTT.

This chain uses TRBV28 with TRBJ2-5; 10 positions match TRBD1. Germline V CDR1 and CDR2: MDHEN, SYDVKM. V shed 3 bases, J shed 5 bases, and the junction held 6 bases outside the gene matches. The CDR3 has 15 amino acids. CDR3 loop: CASSLGTGVLETQYF. In DNA form, the CDR3 reads TGTGCCAGCAGTTTGGGGACAGGGGTTTTGGAGACCCAGTACTTC.

The chain is built from TRBV27 and TRBJ2-1; a weak D match, TRBD2 (6 bases). V dropped 3 bases and J dropped 4 bases, with 7 bases sitting between them. Germline CDR1 MNHEY, CDR2 SMNVEV (reference sequence). CDR3 length: 13 residues. The CDR3 DNA reads as TGTGCCAGCAGTTTCGCGGGGTACAATGAGCAGTTCTTC. Protein: CASSFAGYNEQFF.

The chain has TRBV18 and TRBJ2-7; D call uncertain. Germline CDR1 reads KGHSH; CDR2 reads LQKENI. The CDR3 is 14 residues long. Trimming took off 3 bases at V and 0 bases at J, with 9 bases between the two ends. DNA of the CDR3: TGTGCCAGCTCACCTTACAGTAGCTCCTACGAGCAGTACTTC. This sequence encodes CASSPYSSSYEQYF.

The chain is built from TRBV29-1 and TRBJ2-7; possibly TRBD1 for D (6 bases). This CDR3 spans 12 amino acids. Trimming pared 4 bases from V and 2 bases from J, leaving 9 bases between. Looked up from germline, CDR1 is SQVTM and CDR2 is ANQGSEA. CDR3 in DNA: TGCAGCGTTGGGACAGAGACCTACGAGCAGTACTTC. Residues: CSVGTETYEQYF.

V and J are TRBV7-2 and TRBJ2-3; possibly TRBD1 for D (6 bases). In germline, CDR1 is SGHTA, CDR2 FQGNSA. This CDR3 is built from 14 residues. With 5 bases removed from V and 4 bases from J, the gap between germline ends came to 13 bases. Here the CDR3 reads CASSPTGPADTQYF. CDR3 nucleotide sequence: TGTGCCAGCAGCCCCACAGGGCCAGCAGATACGCAGTATTTT.

The chain combines TRBV4-2 with TRBJ2-1; D not resolved. Germline values: CDR1 LGHNA, CDR2 YNFKEQ. Trimming stripped 0 bases from V and 9 bases from J, with 9 bases between. This CDR3 comprises 13 residues. The CDR3 loop is CASSQDPVPEQFF. The CDR3 DNA reads TGTGCCAGCAGCCAAGATCCAGTTCCTGAGCAGTTCTTC.

The CDR3 region is CATSRDKVNGGYTF. The CDR3 DNA reads as TGTGCCACCAGCAGAGATAAAGTTAACGGTGGCTACACCTTC. The chain carries TRBV15 and TRBJ1-2, with D unresolved. The CDR3 loop spans 14 amino acids. Germline V CDR1 and CDR2: LNHNV, YYDKDF (reference sequence). Trimming removed 0 bases from V and 7 bases from J, with 12 bases in between.

The rearrangement joins TRBV7-3 to TRBJ2-1; tentative D call: TRBD2 (7 bases). The CDR3 runs 17 residues. The ends were cut back, 4 bases at V and 9 bases at J, with 25 bases in the middle. Per the germline V gene, CDR1 is SGHTA and CDR2 is FQGTGA. CDR3 in DNA: TGTGCCAGCAGCTATAGCGTGGGGGGGCCATTGCAGGGTGAGCAGTTCTTC. This sequence encodes CASSYSVGGPLQGEQFF.

This sequence joins TRBV2 and TRBJ1-1, with D possibly TRBD1 on 5 matching bases. V lost 6 bases and J lost 0, with 11 bases in between. Germline CDR1 is SNHLY and CDR2 is FYNNEI. There are 14 residues in the CDR3. CDR3 amino acids: CASRRTYMNTEAFF. CDR3 DNA sequence: TGTGCCAGCAGGAGGACATACATGAACACTGAAGCTTTCTTT. Filled out from reference TRBV2 and TRBJ1-1, the complete variable domain reads EPEVTQTPSHQVTQMGQEVILRCVPISNHLYFYWYRQILGQKVEFLVSFYNNEISEKSEIFDDQFSVERPDGSNFTLKIRSTKLEDSAMYFCASRRTYMNTEAFFGQGTRLTVV.